The 30 T cell receptor beta chains presented below share a single source sample, sequenced in a study of cytomegalovirus exposure and HLA in healthy donors. The protocol was immunoSEQ multiplex PCR, while the TCRdb copy is restricted to in-frame clones and leaves out a portion. The table shows about 160,000 clones, with around 82% occurring only once. Sequencing input: PBMCs. These TCRs come from a man aged 30-40 years in good health and CMV-seropositive.

The chain employs TRBV9 and TRBJ2-1, with a possible D match to TRBD2 (6 bases). This CDR3 is 18 amino acids long. Trimming took 3 bases from V and 7 from J, leaving 26 bases between them. Germline assignment: CDR1 SGDLS and CDR2 YYNGEE. The chain's CDR3 is CASSAGPGTPQELNEQFF. The CDR3, as DNA: TGTGCCAGCAGCGCGGGGCCCGGGACTCCTCAGGAGTTGAATGAGCAGTTCTTC.

The V call is TRBV19, the J call TRBJ2-2; 7 bases fit TRBD1. V lost 7 bases and J lost 2; bases outside the gene matches: 4. The CDR3 has 14 amino acids. The germline gives CDR1 LNHDA, CDR2 SQIVND (reference sequence). The DNA for the CDR3 is TGTGCCAGTATGGGGACAGTCAACACCGGGGAGCTGTTTTTT. Translation gives CASMGTVNTGELFF. Drawing the rest from reference TRBV19 and TRBJ2-2, the complete variable domain is DGGITQSPKYLFRKEGQNVTLSCEQNLNHDAMYWYRQDPGQGLRLIYYSQIVNDFQKGDIAEGYSVSREKKESFPLTVTSAQKNPTAFYLCASMGTVNTGELFFGEGSRLTVL.

The CDR3: CSVSGPGDYGYTF. DNA of the CDR3: TGCAGCGTCTCGGGCCCCGGGGACTATGGCTACACCTTC. The chain couples TRBV29-1 to TRBJ1-2, with D unclear. Germline CDR1 reads SQVTM; CDR2 reads ANQGSEA. Trimming stripped 6 bases from V and 3 bases from J, with 14 bases between. The CDR3 covers 13 residues.

The rearrangement links TRBV28 to TRBJ1-2; 8 bases agree with TRBD1. This CDR3 is 14 amino acids long. Germline values: CDR1 MDHEN, CDR2 SYDVKM. J gave up 2 bases and V 4 bases, and 3 bases lay outside the gene matches. CDR3 coding DNA: TGTGCCAGCAGTTGGACAGGGACGAACTATGGCTACACCTTC. It is translated as CASSWTGTNYGYTF.

The chain uses TRBV28 and TRBJ1-1; D might be TRBD1 (6 bases). CDR1 and CDR2 (germline): MDHEN, SYDVKM. Trimming cost V 6 bases and J 0 bases, with 14 bases left between them. This CDR3 is built from 15 residues. CDR3 residues: CASSISGALNTEAFF. The CDR3 DNA reads as TGTGCCAGCAGCATATCAGGGGCCCTGAACACTGAAGCTTTCTTT.

This clone was seen a single time. The chain carries TRBV7-8 and TRBJ1-1; 10 nucleotides align to TRBD1. CDR1 SGHVS and CDR2 FQNEAQ come from the germline V gene. This CDR3 comprises 17 residues. V lost 5 bases to trimming and J lost 1 base; unmatched junction nucleotides: 10. The CDR3 DNA is TGTGCCAGCAGCCTCCGACAGGGGGCGATTTCGAACACTGAAGCTTTCTTT. Translation gives CASSLRQGAISNTEAFF.

The J gene is TRBJ1-5, the V gene TRBV18; D not resolved. Trimming took off 4 bases at V and 4 bases at J, with 8 bases between the two ends. Germline lookup yields CDR1 KGHSH and CDR2 LQKENI. The CDR3 runs 13 residues. The CDR3 loop is CASSQTENQPQHF. For the CDR3, the DNA is TGTGCCAGCTCACAAACGGAGAATCAGCCCCAGCATTTT. The complete variable domain, with remaining parts taken from reference TRBV18 and TRBJ1-5, reads NAGVMQNPRHLVRRRGQEARLRCSPMKGHSHVYWYRQLPEEGLKFMVYLQKENIIDESGMPKERFSAEFPKEGPSILRIQQVVRGDSAAYFCASSQTENQPQHFGDGTRLSIL.

The chain joins TRBV5-6 to TRBJ2-7, with TRBD2 matching over 8 bases. V trimming: 4 bases; J trimming: 5 bases; junction bases outside the gene matches: 11. The germline V gene encodes CDR1 SGHDT and CDR2 YYEEEE. This CDR3 region has 15 residues. The CDR3 DNA follows: TGTGCCAGCAGCGGTAGCGGGAAGGTCGTCCACGAGCAGTACTTC. This translates into CASSGSGKVVHEQYF.

The chain links TRBV5-4 to TRBJ2-1, with 9 bases lining up with TRBD2. The germline CDR1 and CDR2 sequences are SGHNT and YYREEE (reference sequence). This CDR3 has 13 residues. J was trimmed by 9 bases and V by 9 bases; bases with no gene match: 10. CDR3 nucleotide sequence: TGTGCCACTCAGACAGAACTAGCGGGTGAGCAGTTCTTC. Translating gives CATQTELAGEQFF.

This clone has just one count. This chain joins TRBV7-3 and TRBJ2-7, with 8 bases aligning to TRBD1. The ends lost 5 bases at V and 0 bases at J; junction bases unmatched: 3. The V gene's germline CDR1 is SGHTA and CDR2 FQGTGA. The CDR3 contains 14 residues. CDR3 in DNA: TGTGCCAGCAGCCCGGGACAGGACTCCTACGAGCAGTACTTC. Translation gives CASSPGQDSYEQYF.

The V gene is TRBV18, the J gene TRBJ2-1, with 9 bases that match TRBD2. This CDR3 has 18 amino acids. In germline, CDR1 is KGHSH, CDR2 LQKENI. After removal of 3 bases from V and 4 bases from J, the junction contained 13 bases not matched to a gene. CDR3 residues: CASSPKGPAGGTYNEQFF. The CDR3 DNA follows: TGTGCCAGCTCACCCAAGGGGCCAGCGGGAGGAACATACAATGAGCAGTTCTTC.

The chain combines TRBV11-2 with TRBJ2-1; D unresolved. Trimming stripped 4 bases from V and 10 bases from J, with 14 bases between. The CDR3 spans 13 residues. Looked up from germline, CDR1 is SGHAT and CDR2 is FQNNGV. CDR3 sequence reads: CASSWAQLFEQFF. The CDR3 DNA is TGTGCCAGCAGCTGGGCACAGCTTTTCGAGCAGTTCTTC.

The chain carries TRBV6-5 and TRBJ2-2; D is uncertain. The V end was cut by 2 bases, the J end by 1 base, with 11 bases between. Germline CDR1 and CDR2: MNHEY and SVGAGI. This CDR3 comprises 16 residues. The CDR3: CASSYHQTGNTGELFF. DNA for the CDR3: TGTGCCAGCAGTTACCACCAGACGGGGAACACCGGGGAGCTGTTTTTT.

The V and J genes are TRBV6-1 and TRBJ1-1, with 11 bases lining up with TRBD1. In germline, CDR1 is MNHNS, CDR2 SASEGT. Trimming at V came to 4 bases and at J to 3 bases, leaving 1 base not matched to a gene. The CDR3 length is 14 residues. CDR3 in DNA: TGTGCCAGCAGTGGGGACAGGGGGTACACTGAAGCTTTCTTT. It translates to CASSGDRGYTEAFF.

This clone has only one observation. CDR3 sequence (DNA): TGTGCCAGCAGCCTTCCCGGGACAGGGAGAACAGATACGCAGTATTTT. Protein sequence: CASSLPGTGRTDTQYF. The chain is built from TRBV5-4 and TRBJ2-3; 9 bases align to TRBD1. The V gene's germline CDR1 is SGHNT and CDR2 YYREEE (reference sequence). The CDR3 sequence is 16 residues long. Losses at the gene ends were 4 bases for V and 3 bases for J; bases not matched to a gene: 9. The entire variable domain, with the rest obtained from reference TRBV5-4 and TRBJ2-3, is as follows: ETGVTQSPTHLIKTRGQQVTLRCSSQSGHNTVSWYQQALGQGPQFIFQYYREEENGRGNFPPRFSGLQFPNYSSELNVNALELDDSALYLCASSLPGTGRTDTQYFGPGTRLTVL.

This chain uses TRBV19 with TRBJ1-4; the D gene is possibly TRBD1 (5 bases). Germline lookup yields CDR1 LNHDA and CDR2 SQIVND (reference sequence). V was pared by 3 bases and J by 8 bases, with 13 bases between. The CDR3 totals 14 residues. The CDR3 DNA sequence: TGTGCCAGTAGTATGAGCAGGGTGGACGAAAAACTGTTTTTT. Encoded protein: CASSMSRVDEKLFF.

J is TRBJ2-2 and V is TRBV7-3, with TRBD2 matching 8 bases. From germline, CDR1 is SGHTA and CDR2 FQGTGA. The CDR3 covers 14 residues. Trimming removed 8 bases from V and 0 bases from J; junction bases left unmatched: 2. This chain's CDR3 is CASREGSNTGELFF. CDR3 DNA: TGTGCCAGCCGGGAGGGGTCGAACACCGGGGAGCTGTTTTTT.

This clone occurred once. This chain joins TRBV18 and TRBJ2-2; 7 nucleotides align to TRBD1. The length of the CDR3 is 15 residues. V lost 3 bases, J lost 4 bases, and 5 bases stayed unmatched. Germline V gene data show CDR1 as KGHSH and CDR2 as LQKENI. DNA for the CDR3: TGTGCCAGCTCACCGACAGGGCGCGGCACCGGGGAGCTGTTTTTT. Its protein product is CASSPTGRGTGELFF.

The chain uses TRBV27 and TRBJ1-5; tentative D call: TRBD1 (6 bases). The CDR3 length is 15 residues. Germline V lookup: CDR1 MNHEY, CDR2 SMNVEV (reference sequence). Trimming left V 9 bases short and J 3 bases short, with 18 bases between. The CDR3 here is CARGPKDRLNQPQHF. In DNA, the CDR3 is TGTGCCAGGGGGCCTAAGGACAGACTCAATCAGCCCCAGCATTTT.

This clone was seen more than once but under ten times. The gene calls are TRBV2 and TRBJ1-1, with D hard to call. This CDR3 region has 15 residues. CDR1 is SNHLY and CDR2 is FYNNEI in the germline V gene. The germline V and J ends were trimmed by 1 base and 1 base, with 10 bases remaining between them. The chain's CDR3 is CASSEVRGPNTEAFF. In DNA, the CDR3 is TGTGCCAGCAGTGAAGTGCGGGGTCCGAACACTGAAGCTTTCTTT.

This clone has a single count. This chain joins TRBV14 and TRBJ1-3; D gene uncertain. CDR3 length: 16 residues. Trimming pared 0 bases from V and 1 base from J, leaving 10 bases between. Germline CDR1 SGHDN, CDR2 FVKESK. The CDR3 DNA follows: TGTGCCAGCAGCCAAGATGAGAAGCCTTCTGGAAACACCATATATTTT. Amino acid sequence: CASSQDEKPSGNTIYF.

J is TRBJ2-7 and V is TRBV5-4; 8 nucleotides align to TRBD1. CDR1 is SGHNT, CDR2 YYREEE, per germline (reference sequence). J gave up 0 bases and V 10 bases, and 24 bases lay outside the gene matches. This CDR3 contains 19 residues. The CDR3 protein is CAAKIVEDRAALSSYEQYF. The DNA for the CDR3 is TGTGCCGCGAAAATAGTTGAGGACAGGGCCGCTTTAAGCTCCTACGAGCAGTACTTC. Full variable domain (rest looked up from reference TRBV5-4 and TRBJ2-7): ETGVTQSPTHLIKTRGQQVTLRCSSQSGHNTVSWYQQALGQGPQFIFQYYREEENGRGNFPPRFSGLQFPNYSSELNVNALELDDSALYLCAAKIVEDRAALSSYEQYFGPGTRLTVT.

V usage is TRBV30 and J usage is TRBJ1-1, with TRBD1 matching over 8 bases. V shed 2 bases and J 3 bases; nucleotides not matched to a gene: 5. Looked up from germline, CDR1 is GTSNPN and CDR2 is SVGIG (reference sequence). The CDR3 has 14 amino acids. The CDR3 spells CAWSPLTGDTEAFF. In DNA form, the CDR3 reads TGTGCCTGGAGTCCCCTGACAGGGGACACTGAAGCTTTCTTT.

This sequence joins TRBV9 and TRBJ2-2, with D unresolved. The CDR3 consists of 13 residues. Germline CDR1 SGDLS, CDR2 YYNGEE. V was pared by 0 bases and J by 7 bases, with 7 bases between. This chain's CDR3 is CASSVGLHGELFF. In DNA, the CDR3 is TGTGCCAGCAGCGTAGGTTTACACGGGGAGCTGTTTTTT.

Only a few counts were recorded for this clone. The rearrangement uses TRBV10-3 and TRBJ2-7, with 12 bases fitting TRBD1. Germline V CDR1 and CDR2: ENHRY, SYGVKD. V lost 0 bases and J lost 4; bases outside the gene matches: 7. The CDR3 is made up of 17 amino acids. DNA for the CDR3: TGTGCCATCAGTGAGTCCTCCTGGGACAGGGGGCTGTACGAGCAGTACTTC. It translates to CAISESSWDRGLYEQYF.

The genes are TRBV6-5 and TRBJ1-2; TRBD1 agrees at 9 bases. The V gene end was trimmed by 0 bases and the J gene end by 4 bases; junction bases not matched to a gene: 3. The CDR3 is 15 amino acids. CDR1 and CDR2 from the germline V gene are MNHEY and SVGAGI. CDR3 DNA: TGTGCCAGCAGTTACTCCGGACAGGGGTTCTATGGCTACACCTTC. Protein product: CASSYSGQGFYGYTF.

The chain combines TRBV13 with TRBJ2-1; TRBD1 might be the D (5 bases). CDR3 length: 16 amino acids. The germline V and J ends were trimmed by 7 bases and 2 bases, with 18 bases remaining between them. CDR1 PRHDT and CDR2 FYEKMQ come from the germline V gene (reference sequence). The CDR3 coding sequence is TGTGCCAGCACCCCCCCAGGGTCCACGGCCTACAATGAGCAGTTCTTC. This gives the protein CASTPPGSTAYNEQFF.

The rearrangement links TRBV4-3 to TRBJ1-1; a weak D match, TRBD1 (6 bases). V gave up 4 bases and J gave up 2 bases, with 8 bases separating them. CDR1 LGHNA and CDR2 YSLEER come from the germline V gene. The CDR3 covers 13 residues. The CDR3 bases are TGCGCCAGCAGCCTACAGGGAAACACTGAAGCTTTCTTT. As protein: CASSLQGNTEAFF.

The chain combines TRBV6-6 with TRBJ1-5; D might be TRBD1 (5 bases). Trimming removed 7 bases from V and 7 bases from J, with 17 bases in between. This CDR3 has 14 residues. Germline lookup yields CDR1 MNHNY and CDR2 SVGAGI (reference sequence). The CDR3 protein is CASKGPGDGQPQHF. The CDR3, as DNA: TGTGCCAGCAAAGGGCCGGGGGACGGGCAGCCCCAGCATTTT.

The chain is built from TRBV19 and TRBJ2-1, with D perhaps matching TRBD1 (6 bases). V was trimmed by 3 bases and J by 3 bases, leaving 9 bases between them. The CDR3 has 14 residues. The germline CDR1 and CDR2 sequences are LNHDA and SQIVND (reference sequence). In DNA, the CDR3 is TGTGCCAGTAGTATGCGGACAGTCTACAATGAGCAGTTCTTC. It is translated as CASSMRTVYNEQFF.